This TCR beta chain comes out of a study of CD8 T cells in ankylosing spondylitis. Findings and limits, study-wide: A subset of motif variants has previously been described in the synovial fluid and blood of reactive arthritis. Seemingly distinctive of ankylosing spondylitis blood was a TCR beta motif formed by eight highly homologous variants.

This clonotype was recorded at least ten times. The antigen remains undetermined. J was trimmed by 15 bases and V by 6 bases; bases with no gene match: 17. The CDR3 spans 17 residues. Molecular-barcoded quantitative 5'-RACE produced these TCR beta libraries. TCRdb reprocessed the 5' RACE reads via MiXCR and lists one record per CDR3 protein. In the table there are hundreds of thousands of distinct CDR3 sequences, 7.5% to 9.5% of which are singletons. Sequencing was carried out using blood, either unsorted or a sorted T cell fraction (not recorded which). The TCR originated in a female donor with ankylosing spondylitis or in good health (not recorded which). V gene TRBV12-3 or TRBV12-4 combines with J gene TRBJ2-1; 16 nucleotides match TRBD2. The CDR3: CASSTGLAGGSGVVRFF. CDR3 coding DNA: TGTGCCAGCAGCACGGGACTAGCGGGAGGGTCAGGGGTGGTACGGTTCTTC.